This T cell receptor (beta chain) derives from a study of CD8+CD57+ T cells in acquired aplastic anemia. Study at large: The average for DNA from sorted CD4+ and CD8+ cells was roughly 3 ug. Study results and caveats: Statistical testing detected no significant gap in CD8+ Simpson's diversity between patients and controls. Patients and controls shared under 35 CD8+ CDR3 sequences, highly expressed in patients.

V was cut by 1 base and J by 4 bases, with 16 bases left in between. The length of the CDR3 is 15 residues. The germline V gene encodes CDR1 DFQATT and CDR2 SNEGSKA (reference sequence). With respect to this clonotype: The target antigen is unknown.

Patients selected for sequencing had displayed CD8+CD57+ cell expansion by flow cytometry. Each of the patients presented with severe acquired aplastic anemia. Researchers used genomic DNA as the template to profile TCR beta VDJ and CDR3. TCRdb called the reads again in MiXCR, with one record for every CDR3 protein. The repertoire includes more than 150,000 distinct CDR3 sequences, 45% to 60% of them detected once, and about an eighth sits in the top ten. The chain carries TRBV20-1 and TRBJ1-1, with D possibly TRBD1 on 5 matching bases. The TCR sequence derives from a human donor with aplastic anemia. The sequenced material came from sorted CD4+, CD8+, or CD8+CD57+ T cells (not recorded which) from PBMCs. CDR3: CSARARLRGGTEAFF. Here the CDR3 DNA reads TGCAGTGCTAGAGCCCGGTTAAGGGGTGGCACTGAAGCTTTCTTT.